A selection of T cell receptor beta chains follows, all from one sample in a study of cytomegalovirus exposure and HLA in healthy donors. Some clones are missing from TCRdb's copy, which holds only in-frame ones; the method was immunoSEQ multiplex PCR. The sample has 120,000 or so clones; roughly 80% are singletons. Material: PBMCs. These receptors all come from a man in his thirties or forties in good health and CMV-seropositive. CDR3s include the opening cysteine and the closing phenylalanine or tryptophan. D genes are given only for firm matches. Clone size, where shown, is once, few, many, or a class for clones that have expanded.

J gene: TRBJ1-1
D gene: NA
clone size: NA
V gene: TRBV4-1
CDR3 protein: CASSQEEERPTEAFF
CDR3 DNA: TGCGCCAGCAGCCAAGAAGAGGAGAGGCCCACTGAAGCTTTCTTT

J gene: TRBJ2-7
D gene: TRBD2
clone size: NA
V gene: TRBV7-6
CDR3 protein: CASSLVTGGPGEQYF
CDR3 DNA: TGTGCCAGCAGCTTAGTCACGGGGGGGCCGGGCGAGCAGTACTTC

J gene: TRBJ1-1
D gene: NA
clone size: NA
V gene: TRBV7-3
CDR3 protein: CASSLIRQGRNTEAFF
CDR3 DNA: TGTGCCAGCAGCTTAATTAGGCAGGGAAGGAACACTGAAGCTTTCTTT

J gene: TRBJ1-5
D gene: NA
clone size: NA
V gene: TRBV5-6
CDR3 protein: CASSDGPTGSQPQHF
CDR3 DNA: TGTGCCAGCAGCGATGGGCCGACAGGTTCTCAGCCCCAGCATTTT

J gene: TRBJ2-3
D gene: NA
clone size: NA
V gene: TRBV7-9
CDR3 protein: CAAGSTDTQYF
CDR3 DNA: TGTGCCGCAGGGAGCACAGATACGCAGTATTTT

J gene: TRBJ2-2
D gene: TRBD2
clone size: few
V gene: TRBV4-2
CDR3 protein: CASSQDRLAGNTGELFF
CDR3 DNA: TGTGCCAGCAGCCAAGATCGTCTAGCGGGGAACACCGGGGAGCTGTTTTTT

J gene: TRBJ2-6
D gene: NA
clone size: NA
V gene: TRBV5-1
CDR3 protein: CASSLVGAGANVLTF
CDR3 DNA: TGCGCCAGCAGCTTGGTAGGGGCTGGGGCCAACGTCCTGACTTTC

J gene: TRBJ1-6
D gene: NA
clone size: NA
V gene: TRBV11-2
CDR3 protein: CASSLAGVNSPLHF
CDR3 DNA: TGTGCCAGCAGCTTAGCGGGGGTTAATTCACCCCTCCACTTT

J gene: TRBJ2-5
D gene: TRBD2
clone size: NA
V gene: TRBV9
CDR3 protein: CASSAGAGGAGRETQYF
CDR3 DNA: TGTGCCAGCAGCGCGGGGGCCGGGGGGGCGGGGCGAGAGACCCAGTACTTC

J gene: TRBJ1-1
D gene: TRBD1
clone size: NA
V gene: TRBV9
CDR3 protein: CASSANYRGNTEAFF
CDR3 DNA: TGTGCCAGCAGCGCAAACTACAGGGGGAACACTGAAGCTTTCTTT

J gene: TRBJ1-1
D gene: NA
clone size: NA
V gene: TRBV20-1
CDR3 protein: CSVPVQFSAFF
CDR3 DNA: TGCAGTGTTCCCGTTCAGTTTTCGGCTTTCTTT

J gene: TRBJ1-2
D gene: NA
clone size: NA
V gene: TRBV5-5
CDR3 protein: CASSLQTYGYTF
CDR3 DNA: TGTGCCAGCAGCTTACAGACCTATGGCTACACCTTC

J gene: TRBJ1-4
D gene: NA
clone size: few
V gene: TRBV7-2
CDR3 protein: CASSLALDFNEKLFF
CDR3 DNA: TGTGCCAGCAGCTTGGCCTTGGACTTTAATGAAAAACTGTTTTTT

J gene: TRBJ2-2
D gene: TRBD2
clone size: NA
V gene: TRBV6-1
CDR3 protein: CASSETSLRTSGNTGELFF
CDR3 DNA: TGTGCCAGCAGTGAAACTTCCCTCCGGACTAGCGGGAACACCGGGGAGCTGTTTTTT

J gene: TRBJ1-6
D gene: NA
clone size: NA
V gene: TRBV19
CDR3 protein: CASSMDSSSYNSPLHF
CDR3 DNA: TGTGCCAGTAGTATGGACTCAAGCTCCTATAATTCACCCCTCCACTTT

J gene: TRBJ2-4
D gene: TRBD2
clone size: NA
V gene: TRBV4-2
CDR3 protein: CASSHPREGRTKNIQYF
CDR3 DNA: TGTGCCAGCAGCCACCCCCGGGAGGGGAGGACCAAAAACATTCAGTACTTC

J gene: TRBJ2-5
D gene: NA
clone size: NA
V gene: TRBV14
CDR3 protein: CASGETGPGETQYF
CDR3 DNA: TGTGCCAGCGGGGAGACAGGTCCAGGAGAGACCCAGTACTTC

J gene: TRBJ1-6
D gene: NA
clone size: NA
V gene: TRBV5-6
CDR3 protein: CASSLGAGNSPLHF
CDR3 DNA: TGTGCCAGCAGCTTGGGGGCTGGTAATTCACCCCTCCACTTT

J gene: TRBJ2-2
D gene: TRBD1
clone size: NA
V gene: TRBV18
CDR3 protein: CASSSGQGGPNTGELFF
CDR3 DNA: TGTGCCAGCTCATCGGGACAGGGGGGGCCGAACACCGGGGAGCTGTTTTTT